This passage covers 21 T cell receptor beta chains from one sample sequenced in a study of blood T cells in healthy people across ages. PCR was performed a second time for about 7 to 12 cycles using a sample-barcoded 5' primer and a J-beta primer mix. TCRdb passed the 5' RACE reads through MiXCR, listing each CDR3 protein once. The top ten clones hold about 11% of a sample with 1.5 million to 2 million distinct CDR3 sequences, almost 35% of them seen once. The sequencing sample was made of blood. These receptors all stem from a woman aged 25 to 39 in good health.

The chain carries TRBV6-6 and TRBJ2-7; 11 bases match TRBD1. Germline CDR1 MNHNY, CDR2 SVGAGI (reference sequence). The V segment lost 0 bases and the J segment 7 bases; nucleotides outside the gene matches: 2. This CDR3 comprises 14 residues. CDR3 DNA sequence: TGTGCCAGCAGTTACTCGGACAGGGGGCGAGAGCAGTACTTC. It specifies CASSYSDRGREQYF.

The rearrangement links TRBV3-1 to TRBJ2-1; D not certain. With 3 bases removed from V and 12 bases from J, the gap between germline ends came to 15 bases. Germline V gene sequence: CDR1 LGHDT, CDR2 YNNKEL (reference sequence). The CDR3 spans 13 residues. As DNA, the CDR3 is TGTGCCAGCAGCCAGGCTGGGATAGGGTTGCAGTTCTTC. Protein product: CASSQAGIGLQFF.

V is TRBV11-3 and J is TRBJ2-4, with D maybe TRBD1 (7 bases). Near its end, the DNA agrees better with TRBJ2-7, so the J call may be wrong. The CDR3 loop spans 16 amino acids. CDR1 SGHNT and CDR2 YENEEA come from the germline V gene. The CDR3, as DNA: TGTGCCAGCAGCCCAGGGGGGCGGAGCAGGTTTAACGAGCAGTACTTC. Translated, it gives CASSPGGRSRFNEQYF.

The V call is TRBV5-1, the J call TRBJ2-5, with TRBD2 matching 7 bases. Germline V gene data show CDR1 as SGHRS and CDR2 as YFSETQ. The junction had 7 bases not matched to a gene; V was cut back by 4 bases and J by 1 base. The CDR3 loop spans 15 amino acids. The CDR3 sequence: CASSLDAGAQETQYF. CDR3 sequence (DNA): TGCGCCAGCAGCCTAGATGCGGGAGCCCAAGAGACCCAGTACTTC.

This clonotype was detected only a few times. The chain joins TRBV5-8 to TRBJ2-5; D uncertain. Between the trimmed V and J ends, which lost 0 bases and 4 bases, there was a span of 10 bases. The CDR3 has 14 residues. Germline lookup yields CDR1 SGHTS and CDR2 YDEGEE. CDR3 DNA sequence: TGTGCCAGCAGCTTGGCCGGGTTCCCAGAGACCCAGTACTTC. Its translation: CASSLAGFPETQYF.

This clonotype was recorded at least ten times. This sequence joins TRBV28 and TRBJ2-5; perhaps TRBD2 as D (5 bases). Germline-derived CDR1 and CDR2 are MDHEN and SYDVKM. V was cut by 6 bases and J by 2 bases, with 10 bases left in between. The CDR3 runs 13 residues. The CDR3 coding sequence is TGTGCCAGCAGGGCGGGCCGACAAGAGACCCAGTACTTC. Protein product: CASRAGRQETQYF.

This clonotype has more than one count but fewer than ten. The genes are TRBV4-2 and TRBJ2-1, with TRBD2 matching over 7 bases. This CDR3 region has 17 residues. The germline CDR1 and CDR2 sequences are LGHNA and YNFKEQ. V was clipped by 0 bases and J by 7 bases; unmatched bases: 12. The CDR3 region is CASSQELVGGVANEQFF. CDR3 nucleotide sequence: TGTGCCAGCAGCCAAGAGCTCGTTGGGGGGGTGGCGAATGAGCAGTTCTTC.

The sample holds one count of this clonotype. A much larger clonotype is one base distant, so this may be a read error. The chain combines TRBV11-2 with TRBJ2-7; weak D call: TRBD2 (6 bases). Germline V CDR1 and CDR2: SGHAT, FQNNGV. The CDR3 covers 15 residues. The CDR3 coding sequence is TGTGCCAGCAGCTTAGGCGCTAGCGCCACCTACGAGCTGTACTTC. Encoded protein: CASSLGASATYELYF.

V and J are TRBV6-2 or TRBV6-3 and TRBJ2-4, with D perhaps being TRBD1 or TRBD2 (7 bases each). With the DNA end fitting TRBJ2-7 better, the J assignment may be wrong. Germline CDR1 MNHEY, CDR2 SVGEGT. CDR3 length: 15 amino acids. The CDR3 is CASNDPGGTIYEQYF. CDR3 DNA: TGTGCCAGCAACGACCCAGGGGGGACTATCTACGAGCAGTACTTC.

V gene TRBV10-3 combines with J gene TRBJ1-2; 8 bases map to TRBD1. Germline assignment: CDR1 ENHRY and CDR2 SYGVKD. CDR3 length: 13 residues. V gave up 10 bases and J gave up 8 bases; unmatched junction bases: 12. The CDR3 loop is CANGQGYLEGYTF. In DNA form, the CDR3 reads TGTGCCAACGGACAGGGCTACTTGGAGGGCTACACCTTC.

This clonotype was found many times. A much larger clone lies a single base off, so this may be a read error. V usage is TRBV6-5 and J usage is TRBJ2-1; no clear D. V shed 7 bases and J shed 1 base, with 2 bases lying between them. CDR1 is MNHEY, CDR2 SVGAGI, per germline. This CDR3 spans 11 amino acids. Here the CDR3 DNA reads TGTGCCAGCACTTCCTACAATGAGCAGTTCTTC. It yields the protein CASTSYNEQFF.

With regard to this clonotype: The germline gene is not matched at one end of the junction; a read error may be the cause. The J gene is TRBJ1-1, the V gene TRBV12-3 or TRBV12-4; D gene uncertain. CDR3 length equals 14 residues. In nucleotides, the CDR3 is TGTGCCGGCAGTTTCAACAATCCGAACACTGAAGCTTTCTTT. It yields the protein CAGSFNNPNTEAFF.

The CDR3 DNA reads TGCGCCAGCAGCTTGGCTAGGGACAATGATTATGGCTACACCTTC. The encoded protein is CASSLARDNDYGYTF. The V gene is TRBV5-1, the J gene TRBJ1-2; a weak D match, TRBD1 (6 bases). Trimming left V 0 bases short and J 5 bases short, with 14 bases between. The V gene's germline CDR1 is SGHRS and CDR2 YFSETQ. The length of the CDR3 is 15 residues.

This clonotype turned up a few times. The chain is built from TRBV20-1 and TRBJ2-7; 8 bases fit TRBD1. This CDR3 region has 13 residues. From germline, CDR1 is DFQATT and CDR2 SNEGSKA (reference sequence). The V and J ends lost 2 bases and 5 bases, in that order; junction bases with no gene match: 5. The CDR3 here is CSARPRGRNEQYF. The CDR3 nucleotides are TGCAGTGCTAGACCCAGGGGGCGCAACGAGCAGTACTTC.

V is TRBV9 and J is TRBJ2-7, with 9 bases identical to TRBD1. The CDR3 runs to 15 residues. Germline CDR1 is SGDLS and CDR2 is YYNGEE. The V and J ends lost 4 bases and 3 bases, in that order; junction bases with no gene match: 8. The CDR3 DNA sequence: TGTGCCAGCAGCACAGAACAGGGGGCCGACTACGAGCAGTACTTC. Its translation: CASSTEQGADYEQYF.

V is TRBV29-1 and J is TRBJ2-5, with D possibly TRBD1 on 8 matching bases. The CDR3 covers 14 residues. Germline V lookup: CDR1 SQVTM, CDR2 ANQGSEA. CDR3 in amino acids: CGGREPRGRETQYF. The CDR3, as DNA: TGCGGCGGGAGAGAACCCAGGGGGCGGGAGACCCAGTACTTC.

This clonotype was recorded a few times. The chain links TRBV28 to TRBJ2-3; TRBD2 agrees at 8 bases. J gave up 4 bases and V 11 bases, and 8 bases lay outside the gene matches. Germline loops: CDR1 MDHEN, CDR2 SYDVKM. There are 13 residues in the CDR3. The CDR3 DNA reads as TGTGCCGCGGGGGCGGGAGGCCCAGATACGCAGTATTTT. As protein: CAAGAGGPDTQYF.

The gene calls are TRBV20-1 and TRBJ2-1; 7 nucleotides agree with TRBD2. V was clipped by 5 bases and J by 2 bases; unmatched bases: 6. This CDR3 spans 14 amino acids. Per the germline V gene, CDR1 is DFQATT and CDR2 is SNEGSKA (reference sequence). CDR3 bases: TGCAGTGCTGGGGCTGGGGGGGCCTACAATGAGCAGTTCTTC. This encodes CSAGAGGAYNEQFF.

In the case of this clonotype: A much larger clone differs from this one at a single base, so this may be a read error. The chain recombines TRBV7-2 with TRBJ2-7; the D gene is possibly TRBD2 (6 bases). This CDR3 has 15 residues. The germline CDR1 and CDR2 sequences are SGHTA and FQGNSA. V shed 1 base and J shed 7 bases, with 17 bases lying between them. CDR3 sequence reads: CASSLEVRTEGEQYF. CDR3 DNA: TGTGCCAGCAGCTTAGAAGTCCGGACGGAGGGGGAGCAGTACTTC. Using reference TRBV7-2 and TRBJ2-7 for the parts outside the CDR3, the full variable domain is GAGVSQSPSNKVTEKGKDVELRCDPISGHTALYWYRQSLGQGLEFLIYFQGNSAPDKSGLPSDRFSAERTGGSVSTLTIQRTQQEDSAVYLCASSLEVRTEGEQYFGPGTRLTVT.

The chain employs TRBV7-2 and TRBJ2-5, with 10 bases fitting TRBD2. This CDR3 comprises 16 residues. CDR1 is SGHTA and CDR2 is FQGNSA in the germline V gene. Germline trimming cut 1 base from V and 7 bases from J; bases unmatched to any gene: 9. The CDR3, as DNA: TGTGCCAGCAGCTTAGGGGCTAGCGGGGGCTCGGGGACCCAGTACTTC. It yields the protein CASSLGASGGSGTQYF.

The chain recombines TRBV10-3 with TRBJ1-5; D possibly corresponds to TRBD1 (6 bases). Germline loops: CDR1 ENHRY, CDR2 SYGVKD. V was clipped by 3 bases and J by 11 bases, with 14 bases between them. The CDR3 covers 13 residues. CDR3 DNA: TGTGCCATCAGTGACGGAACAGGGTTTTCCCAGCATTTT. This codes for CAISDGTGFSQHF.